Following are 9 T cell receptor beta chains from one sample sequenced in a study of prognosis after radiotherapy for stage I lung cancer (dated by TCRdb to 2020 to 2023). Instrument used: Illumina HiSeq 3000. Two rounds of multiplex PCR on genomic DNA were used to amplify the TCR beta CDR3 region. The first PCR round used primers specific to each TRBV and TRBJ gene, with sequences filed in Chinese patent CN105087789A. TCRdb trimmed the raw reads at Q25, called clones with MiXCR and kept productive beta chains. Duplicate CDR3 protein sequences are folded into a single record with the most common DNA and genes. Across this sample there are tens of thousands of distinct CDR3 sequences, with about 37% seen only once. Of the sample, just over 55% is held by the ten largest clones. Sequenced here: PBMCs, sampled before or after stereotactic body radiation therapy (not recorded which). Receptors originate from a donor aged 50 or older with non-small cell lung cancer.

This clonotype showed up just a few times. This may come from a read error, since a much larger clone is one base off. The gene calls are TRBV24-1 and TRBJ2-5, with D possibly TRBD2 on 5 matching bases. Germline CDR1 reads KGHDR; CDR2 reads SFDVKD. CDR3 length: 15 residues. The CDR3 protein is CATSDPRGKQETQYF. CDR3 bases: TGTGCCACGAGTGACCCTAGAGGGAAGCAAGAGACCCAGTACTTC.

Many counts were recorded for this clonotype. Relative to the germline gene, one junction end is altered; a read error may explain this. The V call is TRBV10-3, the J call TRBJ1-6; no clear D gene. Germline CDR1 and CDR2: ENHRY and SYGVKD. The CDR3 is made up of 14 amino acids. CDR3 region: CAVSESWSNSPLHF. In nucleotides, the CDR3 is TGTGCCGTCAGTGAGTCTTGGAGCAATTCACCCCTCCACTTT.

The sample holds many counts of this clonotype. The chain carries TRBV3-1 and TRBJ1-5; D is possibly TRBD1 (5 bases). Trimming pared 4 bases from V and 0 bases from J, leaving 10 bases between. The CDR3 contains 15 residues. The germline V gene encodes CDR1 LGHDT and CDR2 YNNKEL (reference sequence). CDR3 protein: CASSPVGGSNQPQHF. In nucleotides, the CDR3 is TGTGCCAGCAGCCCAGTTGGGGGTAGCAATCAGCCCCAGCATTTT.

About this clonotype: A much larger clone lies a single base off, so this may be a read error. The chain is built from TRBV2 and TRBJ2-5; D may be TRBD1 or TRBD2 (5 bases each). The length of the CDR3 is 13 residues. Germline lookup yields CDR1 SNHLY and CDR2 FYNNEI. V dropped 4 bases and J dropped 8 bases, with 14 bases sitting between them. CDR3 nucleotide sequence: TGTGCCAGCAGTGCCACCGGGACGCCTACCCAGTACTTC. It yields the protein CASSATGTPTQYF.

This clonotype was observed many times. The V call is TRBV5-1, the J call TRBJ1-1; possibly TRBD1 for D (5 bases). With 4 bases removed from V and 2 bases from J, the gap between germline ends came to 9 bases. This CDR3 has 13 amino acids. The germline CDR1 and CDR2 sequences are SGHRS and YFSETQ. As DNA, the CDR3 is TGCGCCAGCAGCACCGACAGCAACACTGAAGCTTTCTTT. Its translation: CASSTDSNTEAFF.

Remarks on this clonotype: The likely explanation is a read error, given a far larger clone one base away. The CDR3 sequence is CASSYYDRVRNTEAFF. As DNA, the CDR3 is TGTGCCAGCAGTTACTACGACAGGGTTCGGAACACTGAAGCTTTCTTT. This chain uses TRBV6-8 with TRBJ1-1; 7 nucleotides agree with TRBD1. The CDR3 spans 16 residues. Germline V CDR1 and CDR2: MNHGY, SAAAGT. Trimming took 1 base from V and 1 from J; bases not matched to a gene: 6.

By sample fraction, this clonotype is medium-sized (0.01 to 0.1%). V gene TRBV2 combines with J gene TRBJ2-1, with D possibly being TRBD1 or TRBD2 (6 bases each). CDR3 length: 13 residues. Germline CDR1 and CDR2: SNHLY and FYNNEI. V lost 7 bases and J 6 bases, leaving 13 bases between the germline ends. CDR3 residues: CASITGRSNEQFF. For the CDR3, the DNA is TGTGCCAGCATTACAGGGAGGAGCAATGAGCAGTTCTTC.

This clonotype showed up many times. This rearrangement joins TRBV30 to TRBJ2-7; D may be TRBD1 or TRBD2 (5 bases each). Trimming pared 5 bases from V and 2 bases from J, leaving 16 bases between. This CDR3 region has 14 residues. In germline, CDR1 is GTSNPN, CDR2 SVGIG (reference sequence). CDR3 sequence (DNA): TGTGCCTGGGGGGGTTCAGGTGGGCCCTACGAGCAGTACTTC. It is translated as CAWGGSGGPYEQYF.

This clonotype was counted many times. The chain recombines TRBV12-3 or TRBV12-4 with TRBJ2-5, with 7 bases fitting TRBD1. The CDR3 consists of 14 residues. V shed 6 bases and J 2 bases; nucleotides not matched to a gene: 6. The CDR3 DNA follows: TGTGCCAGCAGCAGACAGACAGGGCAAGAGACCCAGTACTTC. Protein sequence: CASSRQTGQETQYF.